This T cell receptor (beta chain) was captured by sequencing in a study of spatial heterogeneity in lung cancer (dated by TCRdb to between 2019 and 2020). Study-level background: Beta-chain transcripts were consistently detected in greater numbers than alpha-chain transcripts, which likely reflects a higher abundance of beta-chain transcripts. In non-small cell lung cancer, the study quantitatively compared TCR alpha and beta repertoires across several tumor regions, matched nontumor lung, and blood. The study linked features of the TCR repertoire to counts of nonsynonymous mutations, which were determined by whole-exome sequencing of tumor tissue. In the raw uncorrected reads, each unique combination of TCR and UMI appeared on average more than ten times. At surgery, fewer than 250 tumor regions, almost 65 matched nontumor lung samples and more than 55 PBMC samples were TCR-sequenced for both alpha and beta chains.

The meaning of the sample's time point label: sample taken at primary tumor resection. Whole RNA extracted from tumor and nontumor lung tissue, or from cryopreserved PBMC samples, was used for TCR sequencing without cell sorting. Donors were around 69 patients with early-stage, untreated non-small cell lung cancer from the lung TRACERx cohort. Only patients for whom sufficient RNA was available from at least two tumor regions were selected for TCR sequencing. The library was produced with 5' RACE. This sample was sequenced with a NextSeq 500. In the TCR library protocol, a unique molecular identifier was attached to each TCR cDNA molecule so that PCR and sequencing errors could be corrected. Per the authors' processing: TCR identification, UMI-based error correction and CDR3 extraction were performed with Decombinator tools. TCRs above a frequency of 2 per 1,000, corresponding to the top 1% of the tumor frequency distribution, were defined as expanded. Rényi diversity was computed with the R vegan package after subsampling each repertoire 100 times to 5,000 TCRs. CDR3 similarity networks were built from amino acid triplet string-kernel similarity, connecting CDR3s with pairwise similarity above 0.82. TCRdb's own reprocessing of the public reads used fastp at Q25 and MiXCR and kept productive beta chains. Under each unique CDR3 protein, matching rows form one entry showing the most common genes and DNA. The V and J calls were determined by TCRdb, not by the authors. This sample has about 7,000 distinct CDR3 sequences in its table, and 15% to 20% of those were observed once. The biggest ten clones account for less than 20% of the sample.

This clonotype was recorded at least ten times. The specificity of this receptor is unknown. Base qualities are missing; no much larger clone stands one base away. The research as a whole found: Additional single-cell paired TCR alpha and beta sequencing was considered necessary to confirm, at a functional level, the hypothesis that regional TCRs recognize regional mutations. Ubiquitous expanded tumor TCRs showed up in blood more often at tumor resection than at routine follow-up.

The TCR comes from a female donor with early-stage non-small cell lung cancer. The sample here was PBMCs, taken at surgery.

The nucleotides are TGTGCCAGCAGCGTGGGACCAAGGGAGACCCAGTACTTC. Its amino acids are CASSVGPRETQYF. The chain links TRBV5-6 with TRBJ2-5; the D assignment is uncertain and may be TRBD1 or TRBD2, with 5 bases supporting each. From the cysteine through the phenylalanine, the CDR3 covers 13 amino acids. Only the CDR3 region is kept as DNA, spanning 39 bases read in frame from base 1. From the germline V gene, CDR1 is SGHDT and CDR2 is YYEEEE. V is cut by 4 bases and J by 5 bases, and the space between the germline ends is 12 bases.